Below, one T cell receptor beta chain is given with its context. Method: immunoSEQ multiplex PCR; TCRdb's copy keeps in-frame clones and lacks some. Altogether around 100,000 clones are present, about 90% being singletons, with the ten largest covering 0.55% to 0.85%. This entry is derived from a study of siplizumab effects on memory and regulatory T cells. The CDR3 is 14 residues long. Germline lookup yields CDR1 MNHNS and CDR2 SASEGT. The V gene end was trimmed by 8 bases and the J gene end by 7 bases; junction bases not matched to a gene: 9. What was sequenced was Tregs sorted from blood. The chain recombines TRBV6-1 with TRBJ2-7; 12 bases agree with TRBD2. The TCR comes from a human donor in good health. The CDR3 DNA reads TGTGCCAGCCGTCGACTAGCGGGAGTCGAGGAGCAGTACTTC. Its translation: CASRRLAGVEEQYF.